The entry that follows covers one T cell receptor beta chain sequence. The CDR3 consists of 14 residues. Looked up from germline, CDR1 is SGHRS and CDR2 is YFSETQ. With 4 bases removed from V and 3 bases from J, the gap between germline ends came to 11 bases. Sequencing was performed with immunoSEQ multiplex PCR; in TCRdb, only in-frame clones are kept and a portion is missing. The repertoire holds tens of thousands of clones, with approximately 77% as singletons. Time point specified: peripheral blood 6 weeks after treatment start. This record belongs to a study of PD-L1 blockade in urothelial cancer.

The chain uses TRBV5-1 and TRBJ2-1; D gene unclear. This sequence originates from a man between 70 and 80 years old with urothelial cancer. The input for sequencing was PBMCs, taken around atezolizumab (anti-PD-L1) treatment. The DNA for the CDR3 is TGCGCCAGCAGCCCCAACGAACACTACAATGAGCAGTTCTTC. Its translation: CASSPNEHYNEQFF.